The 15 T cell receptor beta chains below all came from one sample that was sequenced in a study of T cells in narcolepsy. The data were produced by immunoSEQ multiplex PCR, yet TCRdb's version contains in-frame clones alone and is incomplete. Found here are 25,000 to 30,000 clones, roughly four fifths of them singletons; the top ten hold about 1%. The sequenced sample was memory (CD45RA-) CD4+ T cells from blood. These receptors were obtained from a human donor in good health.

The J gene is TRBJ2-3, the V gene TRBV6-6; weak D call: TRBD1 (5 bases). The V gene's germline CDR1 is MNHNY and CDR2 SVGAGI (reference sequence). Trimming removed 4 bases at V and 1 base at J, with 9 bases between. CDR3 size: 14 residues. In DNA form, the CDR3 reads TGTGCCAGCAGTTCCGGACATCGCACAGATACGCAGTATTTT. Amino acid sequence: CASSSGHRTDTQYF.

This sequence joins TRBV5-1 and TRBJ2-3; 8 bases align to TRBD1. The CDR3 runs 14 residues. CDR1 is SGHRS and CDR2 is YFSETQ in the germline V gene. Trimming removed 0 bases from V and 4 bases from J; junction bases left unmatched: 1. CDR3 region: CASSLGQGSDTQYF. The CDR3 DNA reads TGCGCCAGCAGCTTGGGACAGGGGTCAGATACGCAGTATTTT.

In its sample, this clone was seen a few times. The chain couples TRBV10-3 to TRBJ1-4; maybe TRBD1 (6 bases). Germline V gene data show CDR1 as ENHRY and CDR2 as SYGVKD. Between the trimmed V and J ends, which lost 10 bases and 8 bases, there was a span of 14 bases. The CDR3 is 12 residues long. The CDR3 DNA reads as TGTGCCACAAGGGGGTCGGAAGAAAAACTGTTTTTT. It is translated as CATRGSEEKLFF.

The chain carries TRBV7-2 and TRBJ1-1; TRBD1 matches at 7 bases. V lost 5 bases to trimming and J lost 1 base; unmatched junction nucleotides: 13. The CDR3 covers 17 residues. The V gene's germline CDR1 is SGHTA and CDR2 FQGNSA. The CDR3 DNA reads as TGTGCCAGCAGCAAAGGGACAGTCTTACTCCCGAACACTGAAGCTTTCTTT. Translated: CASSKGTVLLPNTEAFF.

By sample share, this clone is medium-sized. Written as DNA, the CDR3 is TGTGCCAGCAGTCCGGGTGGGGGCACCTACGAGCAGTACTTC. Its protein product is CASSPGGGTYEQYF. The V and J genes are TRBV5-6 and TRBJ2-7; possibly TRBD1 for D (6 bases). V gave up 5 bases and J gave up 2 bases, with 14 bases separating them. The CDR3 loop spans 14 amino acids. Germline CDR1 and CDR2: SGHDT and YYEEEE.

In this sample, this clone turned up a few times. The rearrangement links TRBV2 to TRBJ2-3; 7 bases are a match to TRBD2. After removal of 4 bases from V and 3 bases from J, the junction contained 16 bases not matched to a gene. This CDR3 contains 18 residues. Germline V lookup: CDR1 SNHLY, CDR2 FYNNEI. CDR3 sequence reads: CASSVTLSLARGTDTQYF. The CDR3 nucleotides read TGTGCCAGCAGTGTAACGCTATCACTAGCGAGAGGAACAGATACGCAGTATTTT.

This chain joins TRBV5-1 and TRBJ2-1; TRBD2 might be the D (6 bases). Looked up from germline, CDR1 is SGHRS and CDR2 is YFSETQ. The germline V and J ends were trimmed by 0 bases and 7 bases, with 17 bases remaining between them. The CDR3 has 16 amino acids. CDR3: CASSLVSTRDQNEQFF. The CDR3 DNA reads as TGCGCCAGCAGCTTGGTGTCCACGCGGGACCAAAATGAGCAGTTCTTC.

The DNA for the CDR3 is TGTGCCAGCAGTACCCGAAACGGTGAGCAGTTCTTC. Residues: CASSTRNGEQFF. This sequence joins TRBV7-6 and TRBJ2-1; D is undetermined. Deletions cut 6 bases from V and 9 bases from J, with 12 bases between. The CDR3 spans 12 residues. Germline values: CDR1 SGHVS, CDR2 FNYEAQ.

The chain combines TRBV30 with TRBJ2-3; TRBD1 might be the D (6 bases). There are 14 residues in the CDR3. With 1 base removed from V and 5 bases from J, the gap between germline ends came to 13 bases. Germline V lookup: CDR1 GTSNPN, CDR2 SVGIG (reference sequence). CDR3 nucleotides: TGTGCCTGGAGTGATCGGAGAGGGGGAGATACGCAGTATTTT. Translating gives CAWSDRRGGDTQYF.

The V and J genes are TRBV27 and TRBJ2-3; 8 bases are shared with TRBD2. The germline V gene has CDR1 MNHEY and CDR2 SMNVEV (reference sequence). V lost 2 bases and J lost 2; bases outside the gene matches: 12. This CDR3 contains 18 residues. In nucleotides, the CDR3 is TGTGCCAGCAGTTTAGGGACTAGGGGGGTGGGGTCCACAGATACGCAGTATTTT. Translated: CASSLGTRGVGSTDTQYF.

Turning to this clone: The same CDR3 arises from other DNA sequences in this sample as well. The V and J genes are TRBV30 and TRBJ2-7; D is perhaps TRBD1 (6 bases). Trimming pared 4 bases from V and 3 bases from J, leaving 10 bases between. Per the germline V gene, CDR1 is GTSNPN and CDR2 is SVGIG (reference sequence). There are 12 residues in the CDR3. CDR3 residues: CAWKQGSYEQYF. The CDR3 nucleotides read TGTGCCTGGAAACAGGGAAGCTACGAGCAGTACTTC. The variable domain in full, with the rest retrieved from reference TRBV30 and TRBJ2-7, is SQTIHQWPATLVQPVGSPLSLECTVEGTSNPNLYWYRQAAGRGLQLLFYSVGIGQISSEVPQNLSASRPQDRQFILSSKKLLLSDSGFYLCAWKQGSYEQYFGPGTRLTVT.

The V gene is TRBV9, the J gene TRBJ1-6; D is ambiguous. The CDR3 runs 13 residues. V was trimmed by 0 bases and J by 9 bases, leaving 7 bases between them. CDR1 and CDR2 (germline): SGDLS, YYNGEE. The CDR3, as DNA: TGTGCCAGCAGCGTAGAAGTCCTTTCACCCCTCCACTTT. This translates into CASSVEVLSPLHF.

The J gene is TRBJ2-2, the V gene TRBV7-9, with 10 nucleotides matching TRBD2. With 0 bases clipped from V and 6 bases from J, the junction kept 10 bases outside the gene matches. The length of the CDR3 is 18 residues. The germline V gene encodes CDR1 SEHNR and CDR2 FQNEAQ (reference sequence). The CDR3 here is CASSLATAGGTSPGELFF. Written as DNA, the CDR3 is TGTGCCAGCAGCTTAGCTACAGCGGGGGGGACCTCCCCCGGGGAGCTGTTTTTT.

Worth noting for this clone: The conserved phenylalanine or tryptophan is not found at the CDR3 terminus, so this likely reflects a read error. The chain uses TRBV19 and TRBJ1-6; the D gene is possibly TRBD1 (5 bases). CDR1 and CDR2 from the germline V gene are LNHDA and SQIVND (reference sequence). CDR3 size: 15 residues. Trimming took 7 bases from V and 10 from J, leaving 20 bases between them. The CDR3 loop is CASTPRAWLDSPLHL. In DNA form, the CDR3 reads TGTGCCAGTACCCCCAGGGCGTGGCTAGACTCACCCCTCCACCTT.

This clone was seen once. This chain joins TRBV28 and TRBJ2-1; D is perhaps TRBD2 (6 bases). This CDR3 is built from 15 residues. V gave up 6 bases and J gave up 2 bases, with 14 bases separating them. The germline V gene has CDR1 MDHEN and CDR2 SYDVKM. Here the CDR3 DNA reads TGTGCCAGCAGCTCCGGCGGGAAGGCCTACAATGAGCAGTTCTTC. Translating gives CASSSGGKAYNEQFF. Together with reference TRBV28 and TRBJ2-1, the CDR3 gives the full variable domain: DVKVTQSSRYLVKRTGEKVFLECVQDMDHENMFWYRQDPGLGLRLIYFSYDVKMKEKGDIPEGYSVSREKKERFSLILESASTNQTSMYLCASSSGGKAYNEQFFGPGTRLTVL.